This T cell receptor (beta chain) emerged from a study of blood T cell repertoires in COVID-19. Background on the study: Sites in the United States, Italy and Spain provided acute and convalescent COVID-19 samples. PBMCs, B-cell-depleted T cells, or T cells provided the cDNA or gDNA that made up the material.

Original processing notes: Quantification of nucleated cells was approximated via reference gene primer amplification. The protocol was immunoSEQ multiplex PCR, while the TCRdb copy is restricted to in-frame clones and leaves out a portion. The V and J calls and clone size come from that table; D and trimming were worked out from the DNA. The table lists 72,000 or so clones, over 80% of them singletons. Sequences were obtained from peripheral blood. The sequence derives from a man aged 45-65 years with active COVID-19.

DNA of the CDR3: TGCGCCAGCAGCCAAGTAGGGGCAGCCTACACCTTC. Protein sequence: CASSQVGAAYTF. V is TRBV4-1 and J is TRBJ1-2; D is possibly TRBD1 (5 bases). Germline CDR1 reads MGHRA; CDR2 reads YSYEKL. V was clipped by 1 base and J by 10 bases, with 10 bases between them. The CDR3 has 12 amino acids.